This T cell receptor beta chain came from a study of blood T cells in healthy people across ages. Study-wide points: Roughly linear age-related decline in beta diversity appeared, significant by age roughly 40.

A word on this clonotype: Its antigen is not identified.

The V and J ends lost 1 base and 5 bases, in that order; junction bases with no gene match: 10. CDR3 length: 16 residues. Looked up from germline, CDR1 is DFQATT and CDR2 is SNEGSKA (reference sequence). Then a second PCR, running roughly 7 to 11 cycles, was carried out with a sample-barcoded 5' primer and a J-beta primer mix. Unique molecular identifiers of 12 random nucleotides labeled each cDNA. One entry per CDR3 protein, called by TCRdb with MiXCR from the 5' RACE reads. Here the sample spans fewer than 950,000 distinct CDR3 sequences, 35% to 40% being singletons. No fewer than 7 million PBMCs went into each sample.

The clonotype was recovered from a man in his late teens or twenties in good health. The rearrangement joins TRBV20-1 to TRBJ2-5; 10 bases fit TRBD1. Sequencing was done on a sample of blood. CDR3 sequence (DNA): TGCAGTGCTAGAGGATCCGGGACAGGGGCGGGTGAGACCCAGTACTTC. This translates into CSARGSGTGAGETQYF.